Included here is one T cell receptor beta chain sequence, with context. Antigen specificity is unknown. The data were taken from a study of CXCR3-negative and CXCR3-positive naive CD8 T cells. Points from the study as a whole: Memory CD8+ T cell repertoires were far less diverse than both naive subsets. Both naive subsets carried similar amounts of surface CD5, so TCR strength was inferred from TRB CDR3 properties. Memory cells showed distinct TRBV-TRBJ patterns, while the two naive subsets matched.

The CDR3 extends over 14 amino acids. Germline V CDR1 and CDR2: DFQATT, SNEGSKA (reference sequence). The authors made the TRB cDNA libraries by 5' RACE using UMI labels. TCRdb reprocessed the 5' RACE reads; each CDR3 protein has one entry and no DNA is given. This repertoire comprises approximately 45,000 distinct CDR3 sequences; its ten largest clones make up about 15%. The specimen sequenced was memory CD8+ T cells from blood. The clonotype comes from a human donor in good health. Some clones in this sample may be carry-over from other donors' samples. This sequence joins TRBV20-1 and TRBJ1-1; the TRBD1 assignment by TCRdb is unverifiable without DNA. This CDR3 reads CSATPARGRREAFF.